The rows below give T cell receptor beta chains drawn from one sample of a study of cytomegalovirus exposure and HLA in healthy donors. Sequencing was performed with immunoSEQ multiplex PCR; in TCRdb, only in-frame clones are kept and a portion is missing. Among 150,000 or so clones listed, 60% to 80% were seen once. The specimen sequenced was PBMCs. These receptors originate from a man in his forties in good health and CMV-seropositive. The CDR3 runs from the conserved cysteine through the conserved F or W. Fields, in order: V gene, clone size, D gene, J gene, CDR3 protein, CDR3 DNA. D genes are given only for firm matches. Rows may omit the clone size; those that give it use once, few, many or a size class.

v_call: TRBV27; clone_size: .; d_call: TRBD1; j_call: TRBJ1-2; cdr3_aa: CASSLKGQGAGYTF; cdr3_nt: TGTGCCAGCAGTTTAAAGGGACAGGGGGCCGGCTACACCTTC
v_call: TRBV6-5; clone_size: .; d_call: .; j_call: TRBJ2-5; cdr3_aa: CASSSEGETQYF; cdr3_nt: TGTGCCAGCAGCTCGGAGGGGGAGACCCAGTACTTC
v_call: TRBV14; clone_size: .; d_call: .; j_call: TRBJ2-2; cdr3_aa: CASSQGAGWTGELFF; cdr3_nt: TGTGCCAGCAGCCAGGGGGCAGGGTGGACCGGGGAGCTGTTTTTT
v_call: TRBV10-3; clone_size: few; d_call: .; j_call: TRBJ1-1; cdr3_aa: CAISPAPLGNTEAFF; cdr3_nt: TGTGCCATCAGTCCTGCCCCTTTGGGCAACACTGAAGCTTTCTTT
v_call: TRBV27; clone_size: .; d_call: .; j_call: TRBJ2-6; cdr3_aa: CASSRIPGSGANVLTF; cdr3_nt: TGTGCCAGCTCCAGGATCCCAGGATCTGGGGCCAACGTCCTGACTTTC
v_call: TRBV28; clone_size: .; d_call: .; j_call: TRBJ2-3; cdr3_aa: CASSPGSSTDTQYF; cdr3_nt: TGTGCCAGCAGTCCCGGGAGTAGCACAGATACGCAGTATTTT
v_call: TRBV14; clone_size: .; d_call: TRBD2; j_call: TRBJ2-1; cdr3_aa: CASSFRVSGSYNEQFF; cdr3_nt: TGTGCCAGCAGCTTTCGAGTTAGCGGGTCCTACAATGAGCAGTTCTTC
v_call: TRBV4-2; clone_size: .; d_call: .; j_call: TRBJ2-1; cdr3_aa: CASSQEVSAVYNEQFF; cdr3_nt: TGTGCCAGCAGCCAAGAAGTCTCGGCGGTCTACAATGAGCAGTTCTTC
v_call: TRBV9; clone_size: .; d_call: TRBD2; j_call: TRBJ2-1; cdr3_aa: CASSSQPTSGTNEQFF; cdr3_nt: TGTGCCAGCAGCTCGCAGCCAACTAGCGGGACAAATGAGCAGTTCTTC
v_call: TRBV27; clone_size: .; d_call: TRBD2; j_call: TRBJ2-4; cdr3_aa: CASSSEGRGAKNSQYF; cdr3_nt: TGTGCCAGCAGTTCCGAAGGGAGGGGAGCCAAAAACAGTCAGTACTTC
v_call: TRBV7-9; clone_size: .; d_call: .; j_call: TRBJ1-2; cdr3_aa: CSSSVGLRGYTF; cdr3_nt: TGTTCCAGCAGCGTAGGATTGCGGGGCTACACCTTC
v_call: TRBV7-2; clone_size: .; d_call: .; j_call: TRBJ2-1; cdr3_aa: CASSLSAVLYNEQFF; cdr3_nt: TGTGCCAGCAGCTTATCAGCGGTCCTCTACAATGAGCAGTTCTTC
v_call: TRBV5-4; clone_size: .; d_call: .; j_call: TRBJ2-5; cdr3_aa: CASSLAARQETQYF; cdr3_nt: TGTGCCAGCAGCTTGGCGGCGCGGCAAGAGACCCAGTACTTC
v_call: TRBV6-5; clone_size: .; d_call: TRBD2; j_call: TRBJ2-1; cdr3_aa: CASSYSSSGSVGEQFF; cdr3_nt: TGTGCCAGCAGTTACTCATCTAGCGGGAGTGTTGGTGAGCAGTTCTTC
v_call: TRBV6-1; clone_size: .; d_call: .; j_call: TRBJ1-5; cdr3_aa: CASSARGTLQPQHF; cdr3_nt: TGTGCCAGCAGTGCCCGGGGGACGTTACAGCCCCAGCATTTT
v_call: TRBV7-2; clone_size: .; d_call: TRBD2; j_call: TRBJ2-7; cdr3_aa: CASSLLPRGDYEQYF; cdr3_nt: TGTGCCAGCAGCTTACTGCCCCGGGGGGACTACGAGCAGTACTTC
v_call: TRBV5-1; clone_size: once; d_call: .; j_call: TRBJ2-7; cdr3_aa: CASSLYSPGSEQYF; cdr3_nt: TGCGCCAGCAGCTTATACTCCCCGGGAAGCGAGCAGTACTTC
v_call: TRBV4-1; clone_size: .; d_call: TRBD2; j_call: TRBJ2-5; cdr3_aa: CASSPAGGPETQYF; cdr3_nt: TGCGCCAGCAGCCCAGCGGGAGGGCCAGAGACCCAGTACTTC
v_call: TRBV2; clone_size: .; d_call: TRBD1; j_call: TRBJ2-7; cdr3_aa: CASSPGQSTYEQYF; cdr3_nt: TGTGCCAGCAGTCCGGGACAGTCCACCTACGAGCAGTACTTC
v_call: TRBV5-5; clone_size: .; d_call: .; j_call: TRBJ1-1; cdr3_aa: CASSLSSVNTEAFF; cdr3_nt: TGTGCCAGCAGCTTATCCTCCGTGAACACTGAAGCTTTCTTT
v_call: TRBV27; clone_size: .; d_call: .; j_call: TRBJ2-2; cdr3_aa: CASSSDWNSNTGELFF; cdr3_nt: TGTGCCAGCAGTTCGGACTGGAATTCGAACACCGGGGAGCTGTTTTTT
v_call: TRBV5-1; clone_size: .; d_call: .; j_call: TRBJ2-6; cdr3_aa: CASSLVPGSGANVLTF; cdr3_nt: TGCGCCAGCAGCTTGGTCCCGGGCTCTGGGGCCAACGTCCTGACTTTC
v_call: TRBV9; clone_size: few; d_call: .; j_call: TRBJ1-2; cdr3_aa: CASSVGGGNYGYTF; cdr3_nt: TGTGCCAGCAGCGTAGGAGGAGGGAACTATGGCTACACCTTC
v_call: TRBV5-6; clone_size: .; d_call: .; j_call: TRBJ2-6; cdr3_aa: CASSLRSGANVLTF; cdr3_nt: TGTGCCAGCAGTCTCCGCTCTGGGGCCAACGTCCTGACTTTC
v_call: TRBV19; clone_size: once; d_call: .; j_call: TRBJ1-5; cdr3_aa: CASSMGVGRGAGNQPQHF; cdr3_nt: TGTGCCAGTAGTATGGGTGTGGGCCGGGGGGCCGGCAATCAGCCCCAGCATTTT
v_call: TRBV2; clone_size: .; d_call: .; j_call: TRBJ2-1; cdr3_aa: CASSEAAGGLRNEQFF; cdr3_nt: TGTGCCAGCAGTGAAGCGGCAGGGGGACTTAGGAATGAGCAGTTCTTC
v_call: TRBV29-1; clone_size: .; d_call: TRBD2; j_call: TRBJ2-3; cdr3_aa: CSVGTSSADTQYF; cdr3_nt: TGCAGCGTGGGGACTAGTTCCGCAGATACGCAGTATTTT
v_call: TRBV10-3; clone_size: few; d_call: TRBD1; j_call: TRBJ1-2; cdr3_aa: CASSRTGVDGYTF; cdr3_nt: TGTGCCTCTTCCAGGACAGGGGTGGATGGCTACACCTTC